The 27 T cell receptor beta chains below all came from one sample that was sequenced in a study of pediatric ulcerative colitis. One to two pinch biopsies were taken from the rectum during colonoscopy. The method was immunoSEQ multiplex PCR; TCRdb's version includes in-frame clones alone and lacks a portion of them. Of 35,000 or so clones listed, around 73% are singletons. Material for sequencing was gut tissue. All receptors derive from a boy aged 5-17 years with moderate ulcerative colitis.

The chain links TRBV28 to TRBJ2-4; 9 bases are a match to TRBD1. This CDR3 has 18 residues. With 7 bases clipped from V and 5 bases from J, the junction kept 18 bases outside the gene matches. Per the germline V gene, CDR1 is MDHEN and CDR2 is SYDVKM. The CDR3 nucleotides read TGTGCCAGCACCCACCCCCGTCGGGACAGGGAAGGGGAAAACATTCAGTACTTC. This gives the protein CASTHPRRDREGENIQYF.

The chain carries TRBV4-2 and TRBJ1-4; tentatively, D is TRBD1 (5 bases). The germline CDR1 and CDR2 sequences are LGHNA and YNFKEQ. The germline V and J ends were trimmed by 3 bases and 9 bases, with 20 bases remaining between them. The CDR3 contains 16 residues. The CDR3 sequence: CASSQSVYGTLQKLFF. The CDR3 nucleotides are TGTGCCAGCAGCCAGTCCGTCTACGGGACTTTGCAAAAACTGTTTTTT.

This clone was seen once. The V call is TRBV4-1, the J call TRBJ1-5; no clear D. CDR3 length equals 15 residues. Germline V lookup: CDR1 MGHRA, CDR2 YSYEKL. Trimming removed 0 bases at V and 9 bases at J, with 15 bases between. The CDR3 DNA reads TGCGCCAGCAGCCAAGATTGGCAGAGTTCCTCGCCCCAGCATTTT. Translating gives CASSQDWQSSSPQHF.

The V and J genes are TRBV13 and TRBJ2-7; D uncertain. The length of the CDR3 is 12 residues. V was clipped by 3 bases and J by 1 base, with 4 bases between them. Per germline, CDR1 PRHDT and CDR2 FYEKMQ (reference sequence). The CDR3 loop reads CASSLRSYEQYF. DNA for the CDR3: TGTGCCAGCAGCTTGAGATCCTACGAGCAGTACTTC.

V gene TRBV13 combines with J gene TRBJ2-7; 7 positions match TRBD1. Looked up from germline, CDR1 is PRHDT and CDR2 is FYEKMQ (reference sequence). This CDR3 spans 15 amino acids. V dropped 2 bases and J dropped 3; count of bases not matched to a gene: 7. The CDR3 sequence is CASSLYTTGIYEQYF. Here the CDR3 DNA reads TGTGCCAGCAGCTTATATACGACAGGGATCTACGAGCAGTACTTC.

The rearrangement uses TRBV7-9 and TRBJ2-7; TRBD2 agrees at 8 bases. V gave up 6 bases and J gave up 2 bases; unmatched junction bases: 9. The CDR3 runs 15 residues. Germline V lookup: CDR1 SEHNR, CDR2 FQNEAQ (reference sequence). The CDR3 coding sequence is TGTGCCAGCAGTCTACTGGCGGGGGGCACCTACGAGCAGTACTTC. It translates to CASSLLAGGTYEQYF.

The CDR3 is CASSIFTDQETQYF. CDR3 nucleotides: TGCGCCAGCAGCATTTTTACGGACCAAGAGACCCAGTACTTC. The chain combines TRBV5-1 with TRBJ2-5; D is unclear. The CDR3 consists of 14 residues. CDR1 SGHRS and CDR2 YFSETQ come from the germline V gene. V was trimmed by 4 bases and J by 0 bases, leaving 10 bases between them.

This sequence joins TRBV6-5 and TRBJ2-2; D gene uncertain. Trimming cost V 2 bases and J 0 bases, with 10 bases left between them. The CDR3 extends over 16 amino acids. Per germline, CDR1 MNHEY and CDR2 SVGAGI. The CDR3 protein is CASSYPRFANTGELFF. The CDR3 bases are TGTGCCAGCAGTTACCCCAGGTTCGCGAACACCGGGGAGCTGTTTTTT.

This clone appeared a few times. V usage is TRBV5-1 and J usage is TRBJ2-7, with D possibly TRBD1 on 6 matching bases. The CDR3 totals 15 residues. V shed 0 bases and J shed 2 bases, with 12 bases lying between them. The germline V gene has CDR1 SGHRS and CDR2 YFSETQ. The CDR3 reads CASSLEGDGTYEQYF. The CDR3 DNA follows: TGCGCCAGCAGCTTGGAGGGGGACGGCACCTACGAGCAGTACTTC.

V usage is TRBV15 and J usage is TRBJ1-2; possible D gene TRBD1, 5 bases. Trimming removed 0 bases from V and 2 bases from J, with 16 bases in between. Per the germline V gene, CDR1 is LNHNV and CDR2 is YYDKDF (reference sequence). The CDR3 runs to 17 residues. The CDR3 loop is CATSRDRGGPLNYGYTF. The DNA of the CDR3 is TGTGCCACCAGCAGAGATAGGGGAGGGCCCCTGAACTATGGCTACACCTTC.

This clone came up a few times. This rearrangement joins TRBV5-1 to TRBJ2-1, with D possibly matching TRBD2 (6 bases). Germline loops: CDR1 SGHRS, CDR2 YFSETQ. This CDR3 region has 15 residues. The germline V and J ends were trimmed by 4 bases and 6 bases, with 17 bases remaining between them. CDR3 DNA: TGCGCCAGCAGCGTACGACTAGATCTGGGCAATGAGCAGTTCTTC. Translating gives CASSVRLDLGNEQFF.

This chain links TRBV10-1 with TRBJ2-7, with D tentatively TRBD2 (6 bases). This CDR3 contains 18 residues. Germline V gene sequence: CDR1 WNHNN, CDR2 SYGVQD (reference sequence). The V and J ends lost 0 bases and 4 bases respectively, with 22 bases between them. CDR3 loop: CASSESRWGGKGVYEQYF. The CDR3 DNA reads TGCGCCAGCAGTGAGTCGAGATGGGGCGGGAAGGGTGTGTACGAGCAGTACTTC.

The chain links TRBV15 to TRBJ2-1; 13 positions match TRBD2. This CDR3 has 18 residues. V was pared by 1 base and J by 7 bases, with 10 bases of the junction left unmatched. Germline loops: CDR1 LNHNV, CDR2 YYDKDF (reference sequence). In DNA form, the CDR3 reads TGTGCCACCAGCAGAGCCCACGAACTAGCGGGGGGGCCAAATGAGCAGTTCTTC. This sequence encodes CATSRAHELAGGPNEQFF.

The gene calls are TRBV30 and TRBJ2-7; D may be TRBD2 (6 bases). Per germline, CDR1 GTSNPN and CDR2 SVGIG (reference sequence). Trimming stripped 2 bases from V and 3 bases from J, with 20 bases between. CDR3 size: 16 residues. DNA for the CDR3: TGTGCCTGGAGTCTTCCTGCGGGGAGAGCTAGCTACGAGCAGTACTTC. Translation gives CAWSLPAGRASYEQYF. Looking up the rest from reference TRBV30 and TRBJ2-7 gives the full variable domain: SQTIHQWPATLVQPVGSPLSLECTVEGTSNPNLYWYRQAAGRGLQLLFYSVGIGQISSEVPQNLSASRPQDRQFILSSKKLLLSDSGFYLCAWSLPAGRASYEQYFGPGTRLTVT.

This chain connects TRBV5-1 to TRBJ1-5, with a tentative D call TRBD1 (6 bases). The CDR3 covers 17 residues. Germline loops: CDR1 SGHRS, CDR2 YFSETQ. Trimming shortened V by 0 bases and J by 5 bases, and 18 bases separated the two germline ends. This CDR3 is CASSLVVYRAEDQPQHF. CDR3 coding DNA: TGCGCCAGCAGCTTGGTTGTTTACAGGGCGGAGGATCAGCCCCAGCATTTT.

For this clone: Additional DNA sequences in this sample encode the identical CDR3. The rearrangement joins TRBV6-1 to TRBJ2-7; D uncertain. Trimming left V 6 bases short and J 2 bases short, with 5 bases between. The CDR3 consists of 11 residues. The germline CDR1 and CDR2 sequences are MNHNS and SASEGT. The CDR3 sequence is CASSFPYEQYF. Here the CDR3 DNA reads TGTGCCAGCAGCTTTCCCTACGAGCAGTACTTC.

The chain carries TRBV29-1 and TRBJ2-7; D possibly uses TRBD1 or TRBD2 (5 bases each). CDR1 and CDR2 from the germline V gene are SQVTM and ANQGSEA. The length of the CDR3 is 16 residues. V lost 6 bases and J 0 bases, leaving 21 bases between the germline ends. The CDR3 loop reads CSVYLARDAGSYEQYF. The CDR3 DNA reads TGCAGCGTCTACCTCGCCCGGGACGCTGGCTCCTACGAGCAGTACTTC.

This clone was detected once. The chain joins TRBV7-6 to TRBJ2-1; D is unclear. The CDR3 is made up of 13 amino acids. The ends were cut back, 3 bases at V and 4 bases at J, with 7 bases in the middle. Germline V gene data show CDR1 as SGHVS and CDR2 as FNYEAQ. This chain's CDR3 is CASSFPDYNEQFF. Here the CDR3 DNA reads TGTGCCAGCAGCTTTCCGGATTACAATGAGCAGTTCTTC.

This rearrangement joins TRBV2 to TRBJ1-1; no reliable D call. The ends were cut back, 3 bases at V and 5 bases at J, with 19 bases in the middle. The CDR3 is 16 residues long. CDR1 SNHLY and CDR2 FYNNEI come from the germline V gene. The CDR3 sequence is CASSDSGVRGRTEAFF. CDR3 coding DNA: TGTGCCAGCAGTGATTCTGGGGTCAGAGGAAGGACTGAAGCTTTCTTT.

This rearrangement joins TRBV4-1 to TRBJ2-7, with D uncertain. The CDR3 runs to 13 residues. Trimming removed 3 bases from V and 2 bases from J, with 8 bases in between. Germline-derived CDR1 and CDR2 are MGHRA and YSYEKL. The CDR3 protein is CASSQGKTYEQYF. The CDR3 DNA reads TGCGCCAGCAGCCAGGGAAAGACCTACGAGCAGTACTTC.

This clone was detected a few times. The gene calls are TRBV5-1 and TRBJ1-2; a weak D match, TRBD1 (6 bases). The CDR3 extends over 16 amino acids. Trimming stripped 2 bases from V and 2 bases from J, with 16 bases between. Germline CDR1 reads SGHRS; CDR2 reads YFSETQ. CDR3: CASSFGQHNTNYGYTF. In DNA, the CDR3 is TGCGCCAGCAGCTTCGGACAGCACAATACAAACTATGGCTACACCTTC.

For the CDR3, the DNA is TGTGCCAGCAGTTATCCTAGAAGGACAGGGTTGAAGACCCAGTACTTC. Its translation: CASSYPRRTGLKTQYF. The chain couples TRBV28 to TRBJ2-5; TRBD1 agrees at 8 bases. V was clipped by 4 bases and J by 6 bases; unmatched bases: 13. This CDR3 spans 16 amino acids. Germline V CDR1 and CDR2: MDHEN, SYDVKM.

The chain has TRBV6-5 and TRBJ1-4; a weak D match, TRBD1 (5 bases). CDR1 and CDR2 (germline): MNHEY, SVGAGI. This CDR3 is 15 amino acids long. Trimming pared 7 bases from V and 3 bases from J, leaving 15 bases between. The CDR3 sequence: CASTPGRWANEKLFF. CDR3 DNA: TGTGCCAGCACCCCAGGGAGGTGGGCTAATGAAAAACTGTTTTTT.

V and J are TRBV11-3 and TRBJ2-7; TRBD2 is a possible D gene (6 bases). Trimming removed 2 bases from V and 0 bases from J, with 11 bases in between. CDR1 and CDR2 (germline): SGHNT, YENEEA. The CDR3 is 15 residues long. This CDR3 is CASSLWDSNSYEQYF. As DNA, the CDR3 is TGTGCCAGCAGCTTATGGGACTCAAACTCCTACGAGCAGTACTTC.

CDR3 coding DNA: TGTGCCAGCTCACAACCGGGACTAGCGGGAGGGTCAGATACGCAGTATTTT. Protein sequence: CASSQPGLAGGSDTQYF. This chain connects TRBV18 to TRBJ2-3, with 16 bases matching TRBD2. The V gene end was trimmed by 4 bases and the J gene end by 4 bases; junction bases not matched to a gene: 5. Germline assignment: CDR1 KGHSH and CDR2 LQKENI. The CDR3 consists of 17 residues.

The chain joins TRBV5-1 to TRBJ2-7; no reliable D call. From germline, CDR1 is SGHRS and CDR2 YFSETQ. The CDR3 runs to 11 residues. Trimming stripped 0 bases from V and 13 bases from J, with 11 bases between. DNA of the CDR3: TGCGCCAGCAGCTTGGGGCTCGTGGCTTACTTC. Residues: CASSLGLVAYF.

J is TRBJ2-5 and V is TRBV19, with D possibly matching TRBD2 (5 bases). Germline lookup yields CDR1 LNHDA and CDR2 SQIVND (reference sequence). This CDR3 spans 12 amino acids. Trimming left V 5 bases short and J 3 bases short, with 7 bases between. CDR3 coding DNA: TGTGCCAGTAGTCCCGGGGAAGAGACCCAGTACTTC. Translation: CASSPGEETQYF.